These 16 T cell receptor beta chains were all obtained from the same sample, sequenced in a study of blood T cells in healthy people across ages (dated by TCRdb to 2014 to 2015). The library was obtained by 5' RACE. Sequencing used an Illumina HiSeq 2500. A second PCR of about 7 to 12 cycles was run with a J-beta primer mix and a sample-barcoded 5' primer. In-frame beta chains were kept once TCRdb had trimmed the public reads at Q25 with fastp and called clones with MiXCR. When rows share a CDR3 protein, they turn into one entry using the most common DNA and genes. This sample has about 1.8 million distinct CDR3 sequences in its table, and around half of those were observed once. The ten largest clones capture roughly 2% of the sample. Source material: blood. These receptors were obtained from a woman aged 35 to 49 in good health.

This clonotype was recorded a few times. The CDR3 coding sequence is TGTGCCATCAGTGGAGGGGACAACCAAGAGACCCAGTACTTC. This translates into CAISGGDNQETQYF. The V gene is TRBV10-3, the J gene TRBJ2-5; perhaps TRBD1 as D (6 bases). Germline-derived CDR1 and CDR2 are ENHRY and SYGVKD. Trimming pared 4 bases from V and 0 bases from J, leaving 9 bases between. This CDR3 is 14 amino acids long.

The chain uses TRBV3-1 and TRBJ2-7; possibly TRBD1 for D (5 bases). The J call may be faulty, since TRBJ2-5 better matches the DNA end. Germline values: CDR1 LGHDT, CDR2 YNNKEL (reference sequence). The CDR3 has 15 residues. The CDR3 sequence is CASSLGAFSKETQYF. The CDR3 DNA sequence: TGTGCCAGCAGCCTTGGGGCGTTTTCTAAAGAGACCCAGTACTTC.

Worth noting for this clonotype: The junction departs from the called germline gene at one end, perhaps through a read error. The chain joins TRBV7-7 to TRBJ2-1; 8 bases are a match to TRBD1. Germline assignment: CDR1 SSHAT and CDR2 FNYEAQ (reference sequence). This CDR3 region has 16 residues. CDR3 sequence reads: CASSLGRGRSYNEQFF. For the CDR3, the DNA is TGTGCTAGCAGCTTAGGCAGGGGGCGATCCTACAATGAGCAGTTCTTC.

The sample holds a few counts of this clonotype. This chain uses TRBV29-1 with TRBJ2-1; D perhaps matches TRBD2 (7 bases). Germline CDR1 SQVTM, CDR2 ANQGSEA. Trimming removed 4 bases at V and 7 bases at J, with 17 bases between. This CDR3 spans 14 amino acids. CDR3 sequence reads: CSVVGGAWSNEQFF. CDR3 bases: TGCAGCGTTGTTGGGGGGGCCTGGTCGAATGAGCAGTTCTTC.

This clonotype was counted a few times. This chain uses TRBV5-6 with TRBJ2-3; no reliable D call. This CDR3 spans 15 amino acids. Germline V gives CDR1 SGHDT, CDR2 YYEEEE. Trimming stripped 5 bases from V and 3 bases from J, with 16 bases between. The CDR3 nucleotides read TGTGCCAGCAGTTTATTTCCAGACGTAACAGATACGCAGTATTTT. Amino acids: CASSLFPDVTDTQYF.

This clonotype was seen a few times. The chain has TRBV3-1 and TRBJ2-5; 10 bases align to TRBD2. The CDR3 spans 17 residues. Germline values: CDR1 LGHDT, CDR2 YNNKEL (reference sequence). V shed 0 bases, J shed 2 bases, and the junction held 6 bases outside the gene matches. CDR3 residues: CASSQDWSGGAQETQYF. Here the CDR3 DNA reads TGTGCCAGCAGCCAAGATTGGAGCGGGGGGGCACAAGAGACCCAGTACTTC.

CDR3 in amino acids: CARMSGAQETQYF. In nucleotides, the CDR3 is TGTGCCAGGATGTCAGGGGCCCAAGAGACCCAGTACTTC. The chain links TRBV21-1 to TRBJ2-5; the table assigns TRBD1, which was not confirmed against the DNA. TRBV21-1 is termed a pseudogene. The CDR3 totals 13 residues.

The V gene is TRBV11-2, the J gene TRBJ1-2; TRBD1 matches at 11 bases. Germline CDR1 and CDR2: SGHAT and FQNNGV. V was pared by 5 bases and J by 6 bases, with 5 bases of the junction left unmatched. The CDR3 has 14 amino acids. The CDR3 sequence: CASSVGTGGHGYTF. The CDR3 DNA sequence: TGTGCCAGCAGCGTCGGGACAGGGGGTCATGGCTACACCTTC.

This rearrangement joins TRBV7-2 to TRBJ1-2; the D gene is possibly TRBD1 (5 bases). Germline CDR1 SGHTA, CDR2 FQGNSA. The CDR3 spans 14 residues. Trimming took off 5 bases at V and 6 bases at J, with 16 bases between the two ends. In DNA form, the CDR3 reads TGTGCCAGCAGCCCTCGAGGAGCGGGGGATGGCTACACCTTC. It encodes CASSPRGAGDGYTF.

The rearrangement links TRBV6-6 to TRBJ2-1; D may match TRBD1 or TRBD2 (5 bases each). The V end was cut by 7 bases, the J end by 3 bases, with 10 bases between. Germline CDR1 and CDR2: MNHNY and SVGAGI (reference sequence). The CDR3 spans 13 residues. CDR3 sequence: CASTRGRYNEQFF. DNA of the CDR3: TGTGCCAGCACGAGGGGCCGCTACAATGAGCAGTTCTTC.

The chain employs TRBV18 and TRBJ1-2, with TRBD1 identical over 9 bases. V shed 1 base and J 4 bases; nucleotides not matched to a gene: 7. CDR3 length: 16 amino acids. Germline lookup yields CDR1 KGHSH and CDR2 LQKENI. The chain's CDR3 is CASSPQQGAEIYGYTF. The DNA for the CDR3 is TGTGCCAGCTCACCACAACAGGGGGCAGAGATCTATGGCTACACCTTC.

This chain links TRBV7-9 with TRBJ1-6, with 7 nucleotides matching TRBD1. The CDR3 loop spans 13 amino acids. CDR1 and CDR2 (germline): SEHNR, FQNEAQ (reference sequence). Germline trimming cut 1 base from V and 12 bases from J; bases unmatched to any gene: 3. CDR3 DNA sequence: TGTGCCAGCAGCTTAGGACAGGGACGACCCCTCCACTTT. Translating it yields CASSLGQGRPLHF.

J is TRBJ1-1 and V is TRBV7-8, with D possibly TRBD1 on 5 matching bases. Germline V lookup: CDR1 SGHVS, CDR2 FQNEAQ. This CDR3 has 12 amino acids. V shed 0 bases and J shed 10 bases, with 9 bases lying between them. As DNA, the CDR3 is TGTGCCAGCAGCTTAGCTGGGGGGGGAGCTTTCTTT. Translating gives CASSLAGGGAFF.

This chain joins TRBV29-1 and TRBJ2-1; 14 nucleotides line up with TRBD2. The CDR3 consists of 16 residues. The germline gives CDR1 SQVTM, CDR2 ANQGSEA. V trimming: 1 base; J trimming: 4 bases; junction bases outside the gene matches: 3. The CDR3: CSVEGTSGRRYNEQFF. In DNA, the CDR3 is TGCAGCGTTGAAGGGACTAGCGGGAGGAGGTACAATGAGCAGTTCTTC.

This clonotype appeared a few times. This sequence joins TRBV12-5 and TRBJ2-5; a weak D match, TRBD1 (5 bases). The ends were cut back, 4 bases at V and 0 bases at J, with 6 bases in the middle. The CDR3 covers 13 residues. Germline assignment: CDR1 LGHNT and CDR2 FRNRAP. CDR3 loop: CASGSGNQETQYF. As DNA, the CDR3 is TGTGCTAGTGGTTCAGGGAACCAAGAGACCCAGTACTTC. Full variable domain (rest looked up from reference TRBV12-5 and TRBJ2-5): DARVTQTPRHKVTEMGQEVTMRCQPILGHNTVFWYRQTMMQGLELLAYFRNRAPLDDSGMPKDRFSAEMPDATLATLKIQPSEPRDSAVYFCASGSGNQETQYFGPGTRLLVL.

This clonotype came up many times. The chain recombines TRBV4-1 with TRBJ2-4; 9 positions agree with TRBD1. Gene TRBJ2-7 matches the end of the DNA better, so the J call may be wrong. This CDR3 region has 15 residues. In germline, CDR1 is MGHRA, CDR2 YSYEKL. CDR3 sequence reads: CASSHRGQGYDEQYF. The CDR3, as DNA: TGCGCCAGCAGCCACAGAGGACAGGGGTACGACGAGCAGTACTTC.